The sequence of this T cell receptor beta chain was determined in a study of identical twins. The study's findings and limits: Out-of-frame alpha sequences common to twins exhibited a surplus of low generation probability. Compared with models, monozygotic twins showed more out-of-frame TCR alpha sharing.

In germline, CDR1 is SGHRS, CDR2 YFSETQ. The CDR3 is 13 amino acids. Trimming removed 4 bases from V and 0 bases from J, with 8 bases in between. Comment on this clonotype: Its antigen is currently unknown.

Via MiXCR, TCRdb re-called the 5' RACE reads, giving one row per CDR3 protein. The sample holds about 470,000 distinct CDR3 sequences, approximately 25% seen once. In addition, the sample was reused for a study of T cells expressing NK-cell markers. Turning to that study: Cells sorted as CD3+CD56+NKG2C+, CD3+CD56+NKG2C- and CD3+CD56-NKG2C+ T cells supplied the TCR beta repertoires. The eight sequenced donors comprised seven who were HCMV-seropositive and one who was seronegative.

This TCR came from a young woman in good health. The chain combines TRBV5-1 with TRBJ2-7, with no clear D. The sequencing input was CD4+ T cells sorted from blood. The CDR3 is CASSGVTSYEQYF. As DNA, the CDR3 is TGCGCCAGCAGCGGGGTTACCTCCTACGAGCAGTACTTC.